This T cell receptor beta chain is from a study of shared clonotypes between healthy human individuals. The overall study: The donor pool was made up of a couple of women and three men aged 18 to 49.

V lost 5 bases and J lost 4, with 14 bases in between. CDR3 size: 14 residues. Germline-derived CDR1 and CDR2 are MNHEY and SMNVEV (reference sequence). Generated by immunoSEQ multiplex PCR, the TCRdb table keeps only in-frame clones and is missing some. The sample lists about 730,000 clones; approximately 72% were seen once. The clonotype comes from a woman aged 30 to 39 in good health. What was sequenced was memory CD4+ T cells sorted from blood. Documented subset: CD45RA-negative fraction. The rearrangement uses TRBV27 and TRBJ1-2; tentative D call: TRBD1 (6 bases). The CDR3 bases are TGTGCCAGCAGTACGACAGGCAGCGGCTATGGCTACACCTTC. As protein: CASSTTGSGYGYTF.